This record looks at one T cell receptor beta chain sequence and its context. Its matching antigen is unknown. Method: immunoSEQ multiplex PCR; TCRdb's copy keeps in-frame clones and lacks some. The repertoire consists of about 150,000 clones, with about nine tenths occurring once and the leading ten covering 1% to 1.5%. Germline V gene lookup returns CDR1 SGHRS and CDR2 YFSETQ. The CDR3 is made up of 13 amino acids. V gave up 0 bases and J gave up 1 base, with 1 base separating them. This entry belongs to a study of T cell responses to AZD1222 COVID-19 vaccine. Study-level points and caveats: It was only a handful of AZD1222 recipients who were seropositive at baseline.

The sequencing used peripheral blood, collected 28 days after the second AZD1222 dose. This rearrangement joins TRBV5-1 to TRBJ2-2; D remains ambiguous. The TCR comes from an adult who received the AZD1222 COVID-19 vaccine. The CDR3 is CASSLGNTGELFF. The CDR3 DNA reads TGCGCCAGCAGCTTGGGGAACACCGGGGAGCTGTTTTTT.